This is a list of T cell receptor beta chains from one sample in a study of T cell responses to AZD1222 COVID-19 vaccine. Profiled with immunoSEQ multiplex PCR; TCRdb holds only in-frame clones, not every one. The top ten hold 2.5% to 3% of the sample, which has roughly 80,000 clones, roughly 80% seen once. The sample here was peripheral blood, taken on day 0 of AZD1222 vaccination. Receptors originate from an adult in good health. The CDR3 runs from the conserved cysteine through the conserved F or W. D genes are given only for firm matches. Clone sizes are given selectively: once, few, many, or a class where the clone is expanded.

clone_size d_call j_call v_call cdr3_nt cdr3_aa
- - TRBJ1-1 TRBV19 TGTGCCAGTAGTCCGGGTGCATACCCCCTGGACACTGAAGCTTTCTTT CASSPGAYPLDTEAFF
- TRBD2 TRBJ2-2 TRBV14 TGTGCCAGCAGCCAATCCCCGGGACTAGGTTTTTCCGGGGAGCTGTTTTTT CASSQSPGLGFSGELFF
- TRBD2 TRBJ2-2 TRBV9 TGTGCCAGCAGCGTAGGGGGGGGGACCGGGGAGCTGTTTTTT CASSVGGGTGELFF
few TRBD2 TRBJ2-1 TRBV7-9 TGTGCCAGCAGCTTAATCCTGGGACTAGCGGGGGGAAATGAGCAGTTCTTC CASSLILGLAGGNEQFF
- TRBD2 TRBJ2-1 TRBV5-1 TGCGCCAGCGCCGTAGGCGGGGGGGCAGCTGAGCAGTTCTTC CASAVGGGAAEQFF
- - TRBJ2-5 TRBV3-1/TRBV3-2 TGTGCCAGCAGCCAAGAATCGGCCAATCCGATCCAGTACTTC CASSQESANPIQYF
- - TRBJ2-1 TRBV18 TGTGCCAGCTCACCGCGGGCCGCGGGGAATGAGCAGTTCTTC CASSPRAAGNEQFF
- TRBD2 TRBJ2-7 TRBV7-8 TGTGCCAGCAGCTTAGCGGTCGTGGGGAGGGACTCCTACGAGCAGTACTTC CASSLAVVGRDSYEQYF
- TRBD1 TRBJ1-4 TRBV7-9 TGTGCCAGCAGCTTAGGTACAGGGGCCAATAATGAAAAACTGTTTTTT CASSLGTGANNEKLFF
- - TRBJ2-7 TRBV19 TGTGCCAGTAGTACCGCGCACAGTTCCCACGAGCAGTACTTC CASSTAHSSHEQYF
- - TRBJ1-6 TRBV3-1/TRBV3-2 TGTGCCAGCAGCCAAGCAGAAGGGGTCCCCTATAATTCACCCCTCCACTTT CASSQAEGVPYNSPLHF
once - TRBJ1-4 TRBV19 TGTGCCAGTAGTATGATTAGGGGCGAAAAACTGTTTTTT CASSMIRGEKLFF
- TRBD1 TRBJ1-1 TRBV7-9 TGTGCCAGCAGCCCAAGGACAGGAATGAACACTGAAGCTTTCTTT CASSPRTGMNTEAFF
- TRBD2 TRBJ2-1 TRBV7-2 TGTGCCAGCAGCTTGATAGCGGGGGGGTCCTACAATGAGCAGTTCTTC CASSLIAGGSYNEQFF
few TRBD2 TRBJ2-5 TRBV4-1 TGCGCCAGCAGCCAAGGGACTAGCGGGGGGGCGTTACAGACCCAGTACTTC CASSQGTSGGALQTQYF
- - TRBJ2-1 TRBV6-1 TGTGCCAGCAGTGAGATGTTGGGCGGACTTAGAGGGAATGAGCAGTTCTTC CASSEMLGGLRGNEQFF
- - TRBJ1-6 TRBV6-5 TGTGCCAGCAACTTTAACTCCTATAATTCACCCCTCCACTTT CASNFNSYNSPLHF
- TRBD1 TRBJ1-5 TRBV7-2 TGTGCCAGCAGCTTAGTCGGGGGACAGGCCAATCAGCCCCAGCATTTT CASSLVGGQANQPQHF
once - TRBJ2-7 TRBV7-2 TGTGCCAGCAGCCCCCAGGGTTCGTTCTACGAGCAGTACTTC CASSPQGSFYEQYF
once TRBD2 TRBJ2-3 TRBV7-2 TGTGCCAGCAGCCGCCCGGCGCTAGCGGGGAGGTGGGACACAGATACGCAGTATTTT CASSRPALAGRWDTDTQYF
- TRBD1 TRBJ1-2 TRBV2 TGTGCCAGCCAGGGGGTGGGGAACTATGGCTACACCTTC CASQGVGNYGYTF
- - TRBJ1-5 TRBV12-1 TGTGCCAGCAGCTTTGCGCTTGAGGATGGAAAAAGCAATCAGCCCCAGCATTTT CASSFALEDGKSNQPQHF
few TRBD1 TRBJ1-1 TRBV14 TGTGCCAGCAGCCAAGATTGGAGGGACAGCTTGAACACTGAAGCTTTCTTT CASSQDWRDSLNTEAFF
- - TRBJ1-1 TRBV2 TGTGCCAGCATCCCAGCCGAGAAGAACACTGAAGCTTTCTTT CASIPAEKNTEAFF
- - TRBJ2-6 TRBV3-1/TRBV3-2 TGTGCCAGCAGTTTCGGGGGAACCTCTGGGGCCAACGTCCTGACTTTC CASSFGGTSGANVLTF
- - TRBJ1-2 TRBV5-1 TGCGCCAGCAGGGCTGTGAGGGATGGCTACACCTTC CASRAVRDGYTF
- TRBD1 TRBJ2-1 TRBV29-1 TGCAGCGTTGAACCTTTGACAGGGCGTGAGCAGTTCTTC CSVEPLTGREQFF
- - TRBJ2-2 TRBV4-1 TGCGCCAGCAGCCGAAGAACAGAGGGCGGGGAGCTGTTTTTT CASSRRTEGGELFF
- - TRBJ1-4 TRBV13 TGTGCCAGCAGCTTAGGTGAAAAACTGTTTTTT CASSLGEKLFF
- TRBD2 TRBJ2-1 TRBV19 TGTGCCAGTAGTATGTGGCTAGCGGGTAACAATGAGCAGTTCTTC CASSMWLAGNNEQFF
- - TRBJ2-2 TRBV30 TGTGCCTGGAGTCACCCCCCGGGGGGCAGGGAGCTGTTTTTT CAWSHPPGGRELFF
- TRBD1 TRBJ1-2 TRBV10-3 TGTGCCATCGGGACAGCAACTAACTATGGCTACACCTTC CAIGTATNYGYTF
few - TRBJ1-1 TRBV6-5 TGTGCCAGCAGTTACTCGCAGGGATCTCGTCGCACTGAAGCTTTCTTT CASSYSQGSRRTEAFF
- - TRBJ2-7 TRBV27 TGTGCCAGCAGTTCCCAGGTCTCCTACGAGCAGTACTTC CASSSQVSYEQYF
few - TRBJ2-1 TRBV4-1 TGCGCCAGCAGCCAAGAGACGTACAATGAGCAGTTCTTC CASSQETYNEQFF
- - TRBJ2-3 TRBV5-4 TGTGCCAGCAGCTTGTTGTTCACAGATACGCAGTATTTT CASSLLFTDTQYF
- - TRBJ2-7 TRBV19 TGTGCCAGTAGTACGACAGTTCCCTCCTCCTACGAGCAGTACTTC CASSTTVPSSYEQYF
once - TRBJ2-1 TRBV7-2 TGTGCCAGCAGCTTTACCGGGACACCCTCCTACAATGAGCAGTTCTTC CASSFTGTPSYNEQFF
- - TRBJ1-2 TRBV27 TGTGCCAGCGCCCCGCGGAACTTGTTTCGGGATCCAGGGTATGGCTACACCTTC CASAPRNLFRDPGYGYTF
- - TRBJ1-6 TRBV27 TGTGCCAGCAGTTTAGCGAGGGGTTCACCCCTCCACTTT CASSLARGSPLHF
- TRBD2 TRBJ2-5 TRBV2 TGTGCCAGCAAGGACAGGGTGCTAGCGGGAGGTTTAGAGACCCAGTACTTC CASKDRVLAGGLETQYF
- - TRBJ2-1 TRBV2 TGTGCCAGTCGTACCTTGGGGGGCGTAAACAATGAGCAGTTCTTC CASRTLGGVNNEQFF
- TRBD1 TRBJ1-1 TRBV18 TGTGCCAGCTCACACAACAGGGGAGAGGGTACTGAAGCTTTCTTT CASSHNRGEGTEAFF
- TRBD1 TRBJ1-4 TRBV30 TGTGCCTGGAGAGGGACAGGGGGGAATGAAAAACTGTTTTTT CAWRGTGGNEKLFF
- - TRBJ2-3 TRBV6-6 TGTGCCAGCAGCCCCAGAGGGCAGGGGCCCACAGATACGCAGTATTTT CASSPRGQGPTDTQYF
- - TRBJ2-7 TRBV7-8 TGTGCCAGCAGCCTATCCTACGAGCAGTACTTC CASSLSYEQYF
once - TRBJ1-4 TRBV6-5 TGTGCCAGCAGTTACCGGGTCACAGCGTTCAATGAAAAACTGTTTTTT CASSYRVTAFNEKLFF
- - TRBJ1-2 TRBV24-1 TGTGCCACCAGTGATCGACACGCTAACTATGGCTACACCTTC CATSDRHANYGYTF
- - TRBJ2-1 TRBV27 TGTGCCAGCAGTTTATCGTGGGAGATCGGCAATGAGCAGTTCTTC CASSLSWEIGNEQFF
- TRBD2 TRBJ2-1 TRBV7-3 TGTGCCAGCAGCATAGCCCCACGGCGGGGGAACAACAATGAGCAGTTCTTC CASSIAPRRGNNNEQFF
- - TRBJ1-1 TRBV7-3 TGTGCCAGCAGCTCTTACTTCGACACTGAAGCTTTCTTT CASSSYFDTEAFF
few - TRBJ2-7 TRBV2 TGTGCCAGCAGTGAAGACAGGGTAAACTACGAGCAGTACTTC CASSEDRVNYEQYF
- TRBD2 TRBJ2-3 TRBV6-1 TGTGCCAGCAGTGAACTAGCGGGGGCCCAAGATACGCAGTATTTT CASSELAGAQDTQYF
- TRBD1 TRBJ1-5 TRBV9 TGTGCCAGCTCCAGGGGGTTTGGGGGCAATCAGCCCCAGCATTTT CASSRGFGGNQPQHF